These 30 T cell receptor beta chains came from one sample sequenced in a study of beta chain features in type 1 diabetes. Isolated RNA was reverse transcribed in full, so expressed TCRB transcripts were sequenced. Here immunoSEQ multiplex PCR was the method, and the copy in TCRdb shows in-frame clones only, minus some. Among roughly 500,000 clones listed, approximately 30% were seen once. Sequencing input: naive CD4+ T cells from blood. The origin of the receptors is a man aged 18 to 35 in good health.

This clone has just a few counts. The chain links TRBV30 to TRBJ1-2; TRBD1 matches at 7 bases. The ends lost 5 bases at V and 8 bases at J; junction bases unmatched: 8. The CDR3 loop spans 12 amino acids. Germline V gene sequence: CDR1 GTSNPN, CDR2 SVGIG (reference sequence). The CDR3 coding sequence is TGTGCCTGGGCTCAGGGGGTCAGCGGCTACACCTTC. Protein product: CAWAQGVSGYTF.

This sequence joins TRBV15 and TRBJ1-2; D is perhaps TRBD1 (5 bases). CDR1 and CDR2 (germline): LNHNV, YYDKDF (reference sequence). The CDR3 loop spans 13 amino acids. The V and J ends lost 0 bases and 8 bases respectively, with 10 bases between them. Here the CDR3 DNA reads TGTGCCACCAGCAGAGAATTACAGGCAGGCTACACCTTC. Translation gives CATSRELQAGYTF.

A few counts support this clone. The CDR3 reads CASSSLDRASYEQYF. The CDR3 region has the DNA TGTGCCAGCAGCTCCCTCGACAGGGCCTCCTACGAGCAGTACTTC. This chain links TRBV7-9 with TRBJ2-7; 7 nucleotides line up with TRBD1. From germline, CDR1 is SEHNR and CDR2 FQNEAQ (reference sequence). The CDR3 contains 15 residues. Trimming took 4 bases from V and 0 from J; bases not matched to a gene: 6.

The genes are TRBV10-3 and TRBJ2-6; 8 nucleotides align to TRBD1. The junction had 8 bases not matched to a gene; V was cut back by 6 bases and J by 1 base. The germline V gene encodes CDR1 ENHRY and CDR2 SYGVKD. CDR3 length: 17 residues. CDR3 loop: CAIRDGQGGSGANVLTF. In DNA, the CDR3 is TGTGCCATCAGGGACGGACAGGGTGGGTCTGGGGCCAACGTCCTGACTTTC.

This sequence joins TRBV9 and TRBJ2-1, with 9 positions matching TRBD1. Looked up from germline, CDR1 is SGDLS and CDR2 is YYNGEE. V trimming: 3 bases; J trimming: 2 bases; junction bases outside the gene matches: 3. CDR3 length: 15 residues. Here the CDR3 DNA reads TGTGCCAGCAGCGCGGGACAGGGCACCTACAATGAGCAGTTCTTC. Amino acids: CASSAGQGTYNEQFF.

The sample holds a few counts of this clone. The CDR3 is CASSNSWANTGELFF. For the CDR3, the DNA is TGTGCCAGCTCAAATTCCTGGGCGAACACCGGGGAGCTGTTTTTT. V usage is TRBV18 and J usage is TRBJ2-2; D is unclear. The germline V and J ends were trimmed by 5 bases and 0 bases, with 10 bases remaining between them. This CDR3 region has 15 residues. Germline CDR1 reads KGHSH; CDR2 reads LQKENI.

The genes are TRBV6-6 and TRBJ1-5; D uncertain. V was clipped by 8 bases and J by 2 bases, with 10 bases between them. The germline CDR1 and CDR2 sequences are MNHNY and SVGAGI (reference sequence). The CDR3 is made up of 13 amino acids. The CDR3 DNA sequence: TGTGCCAGCGGGAAGGCGGGCAATCAGCCCCAGCATTTT. Translating gives CASGKAGNQPQHF.

The table lists this clone with a count of one. The V call is TRBV4-2, the J call TRBJ2-7; tentative D call: TRBD1 (5 bases). The V end lost 0 bases, the J end lost 3 bases, and 12 bases lay between the germline ends. CDR1 is LGHNA and CDR2 is YNFKEQ in the germline V gene. CDR3 size: 15 residues. DNA of the CDR3: TGTGCCAGCAGCCAAGAGTATAGGGGCGGCTACGAGCAGTACTTC. Protein product: CASSQEYRGGYEQYF.

The sample holds a few counts of this clone. This chain connects TRBV7-9 to TRBJ2-3; 9 bases agree with TRBD2. Germline lookup yields CDR1 SEHNR and CDR2 FQNEAQ (reference sequence). The CDR3 contains 15 residues. V lost 2 bases, J lost 3 bases, and 3 bases stayed unmatched. CDR3 nucleotide sequence: TGTGCCAGCAGCTTACTAGCGGGACAGACAGATACGCAGTATTTT. The encoded protein is CASSLLAGQTDTQYF.

This clone was seen a few times. The gene calls are TRBV13 and TRBJ2-1, with a weak D call TRBD1 (5 bases). This CDR3 contains 15 residues. V lost 1 base and J lost 1, with 8 bases in between. CDR1 and CDR2 from the germline V gene are PRHDT and FYEKMQ (reference sequence). CDR3 DNA sequence: TGTGCCAGCAGCTTAGACCAGGGTTCCTACAATGAGCAGTTCTTC. It encodes CASSLDQGSYNEQFF.

This clone was detected once. Additional DNA sequences in this sample encode the identical CDR3. This chain connects TRBV11-2 to TRBJ2-6, with D tentatively TRBD1 or TRBD2 (5 bases each). This CDR3 is built from 15 residues. Trimming took 5 bases from V and 2 from J, leaving 10 bases between them. The germline V gene encodes CDR1 SGHAT and CDR2 FQNNGV. The CDR3 sequence is CASSLRGAGANVLTF. The CDR3 DNA sequence: TGTGCCAGCAGCCTTCGGGGCGCTGGGGCCAACGTCCTGACTTTC. The full variable domain, rest sourced from reference TRBV11-2 and TRBJ2-6, is EAGVAQSPRYKIIEKRQSVAFWCNPISGHATLYWYQQILGQGPKLLIQFQNNGVVDDSQLPKDRFSAERLKGVDSTLKIQPAKLEDSAVYLCASSLRGAGANVLTFGAGSRLTVL.

The chain uses TRBV5-1 and TRBJ2-3; 8 positions agree with TRBD2. The CDR3 loop spans 16 amino acids. Trimming cost V 0 bases and J 0 bases; bases outside gene matches: 3. The germline V gene encodes CDR1 SGHRS and CDR2 YFSETQ. The DNA for the CDR3 is TGCGCCAGCAGCTTGGTCTCTAGCGGGAGCACAGATACGCAGTATTTT. It specifies CASSLVSSGSTDTQYF.

This clone was seen a few times. The chain couples TRBV7-2 to TRBJ2-3; 8 bases map to TRBD2. CDR1 is SGHTA, CDR2 FQGNSA, per germline. The ends lost 0 bases at V and 4 bases at J; junction bases unmatched: 0. The CDR3 length is 14 residues. The CDR3 loop is CASSLAREADTQYF. The DNA for the CDR3 is TGTGCCAGCAGCTTAGCGCGGGAGGCAGATACGCAGTATTTT.

Remarks on this clone: Other DNA sequences in this sample translate to the same CDR3. The V gene is TRBV29-1, the J gene TRBJ2-3; no reliable D call. Trimming left V 3 bases short and J 0 bases short, with 10 bases between. Looked up from germline, CDR1 is SQVTM and CDR2 is ANQGSEA. The CDR3 has 14 amino acids. For the CDR3, the DNA is TGCAGCGTTGAGAAATCGGCCAGCACAGATACGCAGTATTTT. This encodes CSVEKSASTDTQYF.

The chain employs TRBV29-1 and TRBJ2-3, with D unresolved. Germline CDR1 and CDR2: SQVTM and ANQGSEA. The CDR3 spans 12 residues. Trimming removed 4 bases from V and 2 bases from J, with 7 bases in between. CDR3 sequence reads: CSVVTDTDTQYF. The CDR3 nucleotides are TGCAGCGTTGTCACCGACACAGATACGCAGTATTTT.

The chain employs TRBV28 and TRBJ2-7; 7 bases agree with TRBD1. Germline V CDR1 and CDR2: MDHEN, SYDVKM. Germline trimming cut 8 bases from V and 2 bases from J; bases unmatched to any gene: 12. This CDR3 has 15 residues. The CDR3 reads CASASILGQTYEQYF. The DNA of the CDR3 is TGTGCCAGCGCGTCGATCCTGGGACAGACCTACGAGCAGTACTTC.

The chain recombines TRBV29-1 with TRBJ2-5, with 14 bases that match TRBD2. V dropped 5 bases and J dropped 3; count of bases not matched to a gene: 2. The CDR3 is made up of 14 amino acids. Germline values: CDR1 SQVTM, CDR2 ANQGSEA. This chain's CDR3 is CSVRLAGGKETQYF. In DNA form, the CDR3 reads TGCAGCGTTCGACTAGCGGGAGGGAAAGAGACCCAGTACTTC. The full variable domain, its missing parts supplied by reference TRBV29-1 and TRBJ2-5, is SAVISQKPSRDICQRGTSLTIQCQVDSQVTMMFWYRQQPGQSLTLIATANQGSEATYESGFVIDKFPISRPNLTFSTLTVSNMSPEDSSIYLCSVRLAGGKETQYFGPGTRLLVL.

The chain carries TRBV30 and TRBJ2-2; D is ambiguous. This CDR3 comprises 14 residues. Germline V gives CDR1 GTSNPN, CDR2 SVGIG (reference sequence). Trimming shortened V by 0 bases and J by 0 bases, and 5 bases separated the two germline ends. CDR3 sequence reads: CAWSVTTNTGELFF. CDR3 DNA: TGTGCCTGGAGTGTAACTACGAACACCGGGGAGCTGTTTTTT.

The CDR3 sequence is CASSPGHPRPEAFF. The CDR3 nucleotides read TGTGCCAGCAGCCCGGGACACCCCCGCCCTGAAGCTTTCTTT. This chain uses TRBV7-9 with TRBJ1-1, with a weak D call TRBD1 (6 bases). This CDR3 region has 14 residues. V was pared by 5 bases and J by 6 bases, with 16 bases between. Germline CDR1 SEHNR, CDR2 FQNEAQ (reference sequence).

The chain couples TRBV29-1 to TRBJ2-7; D possibly uses TRBD1 or TRBD2 (5 bases each). In germline, CDR1 is SQVTM, CDR2 ANQGSEA. Trimming pared 6 bases from V and 5 bases from J, leaving 17 bases between. CDR3 length equals 13 residues. CDR3 in DNA: TGCAGCGTCCGGGGCCGTCTACGCCACGAGCAGTACTTC. It is translated as CSVRGRLRHEQYF.

This clone was seen a handful of times. This sequence joins TRBV6-1 and TRBJ1-5; possible D gene TRBD1, 5 bases. Germline CDR1 MNHNS, CDR2 SASEGT. Trimming pared 4 bases from V and 4 bases from J, leaving 8 bases between. CDR3 length: 13 residues. CDR3: CASSVGTNQPQHF. CDR3 DNA sequence: TGTGCCAGCAGTGTCGGGACGAATCAGCCCCAGCATTTT.

The chain recombines TRBV25-1 with TRBJ2-7; D may be TRBD2 (5 bases). V was cut by 6 bases and J by 6 bases, with 9 bases left in between. This CDR3 region has 11 residues. CDR1 and CDR2 (germline): MGHDK, SYGVNS. The CDR3 reads CASRDSSEQYF. Written as DNA, the CDR3 is TGTGCCAGCAGGGACTCTTCCGAGCAGTACTTC.

This clone came up a few times. The same CDR3 arises from other DNA sequences in this sample as well. This chain links TRBV29-1 with TRBJ2-3; the match to TRBD1 covers 12 bases. This CDR3 has 14 residues. Germline loops: CDR1 SQVTM, CDR2 ANQGSEA. V shed 6 bases, J shed 2 bases, and the junction held 3 bases outside the gene matches. The CDR3 reads CSVRDRGPTDTQYF. CDR3 nucleotide sequence: TGCAGCGTGCGGGACAGGGGGCCCACAGATACGCAGTATTTT.

The sample holds a few counts of this clone. The chain carries TRBV19 and TRBJ2-1, with D possibly TRBD2 on 5 matching bases. Germline CDR1 LNHDA, CDR2 SQIVND (reference sequence). This CDR3 has 15 residues. Deletions cut 0 bases from V and 5 bases from J, with 11 bases between. The DNA of the CDR3 is TGTGCCAGTAGTATAGAGGAGGCTAGAGACAATGAGCAGTTCTTC. The encoded protein is CASSIEEARDNEQFF.

The J gene is TRBJ1-6, the V gene TRBV25-1; D not resolved. The ends were cut back, 6 bases at V and 8 bases at J, with 14 bases in the middle. This CDR3 is 14 amino acids long. The germline CDR1 and CDR2 sequences are MGHDK and SYGVNS. This CDR3 is CASSVYRRDSPLHF. Here the CDR3 DNA reads TGTGCCAGCAGCGTATATCGACGGGATTCACCCCTCCACTTT.

This clone was recorded a few times. This CDR3 is CASSSRAPARDNEQFF. DNA of the CDR3: TGCGCCAGCAGCTCCCGAGCTCCCGCACGCGACAATGAGCAGTTCTTC. This chain connects TRBV5-1 to TRBJ2-1, with D unclear. This CDR3 region has 16 residues. Germline loops: CDR1 SGHRS, CDR2 YFSETQ. Trimming removed 3 bases from V and 5 bases from J, with 18 bases in between. Filled out from reference TRBV5-1 and TRBJ2-1, the complete variable domain reads KAGVTQTPRYLIKTRGQQVTLSCSPISGHRSVSWYQQTPGQGLQFLFEYFSETQRNKGNFPGRFSGRQFSNSRSEMNVSTLELGDSALYLCASSSRAPARDNEQFFGPGTRLTVL.

This clone appeared a single time. The chain couples TRBV5-1 to TRBJ2-7; 11 nucleotides align to TRBD1. The CDR3 is 16 amino acids. Germline V gives CDR1 SGHRS, CDR2 YFSETQ. V lost 3 bases, J lost 4 bases, and 9 bases stayed unmatched. The CDR3 nucleotides read TGCGCCAGCAGCTCGGCCGGACAGGGGGCATCGTACGAGCAGTACTTC. This codes for CASSSAGQGASYEQYF.

Only one count was recorded for this clone. V gene TRBV10-3 combines with J gene TRBJ1-1; 8 nucleotides align to TRBD1. Trimming took 6 bases from V and 5 from J; bases not matched to a gene: 5. The CDR3 loop spans 13 amino acids. Germline CDR1 and CDR2: ENHRY and SYGVKD. CDR3 in amino acids: CAIRGQGRTEAFF. CDR3 sequence (DNA): TGTGCCATCAGAGGACAGGGAAGAACTGAAGCTTTCTTT.

This clone has just a few counts. This chain links TRBV7-2 with TRBJ1-5; D is unclear. From germline, CDR1 is SGHTA and CDR2 FQGNSA. This CDR3 comprises 15 residues. The V end was cut by 4 bases, the J end by 0 bases, with 10 bases between. The CDR3 loop is CASSSRSYSNQPQHF. Written as DNA, the CDR3 is TGTGCCAGCAGCTCCAGGTCTTATAGCAATCAGCCCCAGCATTTT.

V is TRBV7-8 and J is TRBJ2-2; 8 bases fit TRBD2. The CDR3 is made up of 15 amino acids. Germline V gene lookup returns CDR1 SGHVS and CDR2 FQNEAQ. J lost 2 bases, V lost 5 bases, and 4 bases had no gene match. As DNA, the CDR3 is TGTGCCAGCAGCCTGAGCGGGAGAAACACCGGGGAGCTGTTTTTT. Residues: CASSLSGRNTGELFF.